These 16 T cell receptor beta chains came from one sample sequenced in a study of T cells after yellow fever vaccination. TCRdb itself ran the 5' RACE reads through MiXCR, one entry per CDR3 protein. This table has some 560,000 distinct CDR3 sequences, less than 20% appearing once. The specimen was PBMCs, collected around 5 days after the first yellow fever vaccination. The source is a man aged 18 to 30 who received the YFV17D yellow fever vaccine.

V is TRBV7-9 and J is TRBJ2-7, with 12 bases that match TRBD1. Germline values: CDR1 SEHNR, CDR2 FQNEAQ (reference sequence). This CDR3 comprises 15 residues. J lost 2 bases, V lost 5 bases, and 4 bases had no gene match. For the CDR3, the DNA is TGTGCCAGCAGCGGGACAGGGGGCTTCCCCTACGAGCAGTACTTC. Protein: CASSGTGGFPYEQYF.

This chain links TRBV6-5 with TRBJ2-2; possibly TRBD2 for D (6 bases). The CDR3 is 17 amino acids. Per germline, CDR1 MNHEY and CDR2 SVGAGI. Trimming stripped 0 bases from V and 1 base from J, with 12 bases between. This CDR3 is CASSYSIPSENTGELFF. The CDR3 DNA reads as TGTGCCAGCAGTTACTCGATCCCTAGCGAGAACACCGGGGAGCTGTTTTTT.

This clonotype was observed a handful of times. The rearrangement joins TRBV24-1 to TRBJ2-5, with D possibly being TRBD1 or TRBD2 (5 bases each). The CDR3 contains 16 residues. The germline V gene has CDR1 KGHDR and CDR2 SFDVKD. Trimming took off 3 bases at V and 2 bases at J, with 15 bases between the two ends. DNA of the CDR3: TGTGCCACCAGTGATCCTCGGGACCCTAGTCAAGAGACCCAGTACTTC. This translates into CATSDPRDPSQETQYF.

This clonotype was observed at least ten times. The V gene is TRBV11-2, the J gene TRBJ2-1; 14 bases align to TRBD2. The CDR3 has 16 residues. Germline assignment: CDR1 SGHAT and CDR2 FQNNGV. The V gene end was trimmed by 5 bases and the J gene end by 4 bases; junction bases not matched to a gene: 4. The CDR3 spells CASSPRTSGGYNEQFF. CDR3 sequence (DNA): TGTGCCAGCAGCCCGCGGACTAGCGGGGGGTACAATGAGCAGTTCTTC.

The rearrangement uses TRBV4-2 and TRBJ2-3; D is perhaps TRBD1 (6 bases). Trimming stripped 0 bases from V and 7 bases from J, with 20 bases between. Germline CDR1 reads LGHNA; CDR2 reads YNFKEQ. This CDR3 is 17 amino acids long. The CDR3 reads CASSQDPGTGPGNTQYF. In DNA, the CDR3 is TGTGCCAGCAGCCAAGATCCCGGCACAGGGCCAGGGAATACGCAGTATTTT.

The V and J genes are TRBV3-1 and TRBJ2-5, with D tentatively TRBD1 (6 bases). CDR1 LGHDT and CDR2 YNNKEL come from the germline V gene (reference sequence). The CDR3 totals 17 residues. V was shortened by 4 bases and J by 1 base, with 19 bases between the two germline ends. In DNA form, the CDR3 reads TGTGCCAGCAGCCCACCAAAAGGACAGCAGGGCCAAGAGACCCAGTACTTC. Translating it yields CASSPPKGQQGQETQYF.

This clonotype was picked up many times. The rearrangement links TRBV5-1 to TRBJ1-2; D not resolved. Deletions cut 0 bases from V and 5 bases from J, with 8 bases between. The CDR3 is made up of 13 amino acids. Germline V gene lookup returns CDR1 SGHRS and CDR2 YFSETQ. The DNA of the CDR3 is TGCGCCAGCAGCTTGGTGACAAGTTATGGCTACACCTTC. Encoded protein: CASSLVTSYGYTF. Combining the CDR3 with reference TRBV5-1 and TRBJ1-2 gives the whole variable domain KAGVTQTPRYLIKTRGQQVTLSCSPISGHRSVSWYQQTPGQGLQFLFEYFSETQRNKGNFPGRFSGRQFSNSRSEMNVSTLELGDSALYLCASSLVTSYGYTFGSGTRLTVV.

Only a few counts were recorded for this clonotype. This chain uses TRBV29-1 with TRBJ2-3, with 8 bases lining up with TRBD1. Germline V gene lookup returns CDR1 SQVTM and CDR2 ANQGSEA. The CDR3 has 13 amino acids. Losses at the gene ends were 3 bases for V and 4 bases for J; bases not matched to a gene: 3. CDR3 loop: CSVESQGADTQYF. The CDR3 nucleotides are TGCAGCGTTGAGTCACAGGGGGCAGATACGCAGTATTTT.

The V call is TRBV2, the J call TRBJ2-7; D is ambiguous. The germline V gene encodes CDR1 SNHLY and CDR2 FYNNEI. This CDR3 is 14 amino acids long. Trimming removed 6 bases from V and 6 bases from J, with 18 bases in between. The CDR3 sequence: CASSSGRKSSEQYV. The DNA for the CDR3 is TGTGCCAGCAGCTCCGGTAGGAAATCCAGCGAGCAGTACGTC.

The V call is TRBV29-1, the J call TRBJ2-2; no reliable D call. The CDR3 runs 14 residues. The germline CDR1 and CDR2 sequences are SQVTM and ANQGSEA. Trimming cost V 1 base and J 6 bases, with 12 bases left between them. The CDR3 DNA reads TGCAGCGTTGAAGTAGGTACATATGCCGGGGAGCTGTTTTTT. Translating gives CSVEVGTYAGELFF.

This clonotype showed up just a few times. The CDR3 DNA is TGTGCCAGCAGCCTATGGGACAGGGGCACAGATACGCAGTATTTT. Translated: CASSLWDRGTDTQYF. The J gene is TRBJ2-3, the V gene TRBV7-9; TRBD1 matches at 9 bases. Unmatched junction bases numbered 4, after V lost 5 bases and J lost 1 base. Germline V lookup: CDR1 SEHNR, CDR2 FQNEAQ (reference sequence). CDR3 length equals 15 residues.

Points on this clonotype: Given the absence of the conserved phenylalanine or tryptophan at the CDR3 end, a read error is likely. This CDR3 is CATWGGDVGTTDTQYY. DNA of the CDR3: TGCGCCACCTGGGGTGGGGACGTAGGGACGACAGATACGCAGTATTAT. The V and J genes are TRBV4-1 and TRBJ2-3; D might be TRBD1 or TRBD2, each matching 5 bases. V was trimmed by 10 bases and J by 3 bases, leaving 23 bases between them. The CDR3 sequence is 16 residues long. The germline gives CDR1 MGHRA, CDR2 YSYEKL.

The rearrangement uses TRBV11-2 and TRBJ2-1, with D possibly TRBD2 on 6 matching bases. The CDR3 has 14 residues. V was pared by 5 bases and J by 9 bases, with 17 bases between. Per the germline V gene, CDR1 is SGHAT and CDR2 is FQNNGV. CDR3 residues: CASSATSAVGEQFF. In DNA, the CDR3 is TGTGCCAGCAGCGCGACTAGTGCCGTCGGTGAGCAGTTCTTC.

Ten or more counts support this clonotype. The CDR3 sequence is CASSSMTSGQETQYF. The CDR3 DNA is TGTGCCAGCAGTTCTATGACTAGCGGACAAGAGACCCAGTACTTC. The chain recombines TRBV6-2 or TRBV6-3 with TRBJ2-5; 9 nucleotides match TRBD2. The germline CDR1 and CDR2 sequences are MNHEY and SVGEGT. After removal of 4 bases from V and 2 bases from J, the junction contained 5 bases not matched to a gene. The CDR3 extends over 15 amino acids.

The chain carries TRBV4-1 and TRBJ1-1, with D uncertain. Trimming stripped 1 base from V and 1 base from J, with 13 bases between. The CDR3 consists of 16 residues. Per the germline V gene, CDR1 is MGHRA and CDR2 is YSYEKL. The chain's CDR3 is CASSQGRREGNTEAFF. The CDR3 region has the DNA TGCGCCAGCAGCCAAGGCCGGAGGGAGGGGAACACTGAAGCTTTCTTT.

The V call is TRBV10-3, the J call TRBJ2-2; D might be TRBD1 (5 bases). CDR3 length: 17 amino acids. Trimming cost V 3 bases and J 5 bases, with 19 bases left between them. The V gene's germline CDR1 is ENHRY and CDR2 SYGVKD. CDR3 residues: CAISEFQGAVGTGELFF. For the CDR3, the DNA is TGTGCCATCAGTGAATTCCAAGGGGCGGTCGGGACCGGGGAGCTGTTTTTT.